The clone carrying this TCR beta chain occurred many times. The source of the sample is a study of early T cells in non-severe SARS-CoV-2 infection. TCRdb re-analysed the 5' RACE reads in MiXCR, keeping a single row per CDR3 protein. The repertoire holds tens of thousands of distinct CDR3 sequences, with around 13% as singletons. Germline CDR1 SGHDN, CDR2 FVKESK. Trimming shortened V by 2 bases and J by 5 bases, and 12 bases separated the two germline ends. The CDR3 sequence is 14 residues long. V is TRBV14 and J is TRBJ1-1, with D unclear. The receptor's source is an adult who was a healthcare worker with PCR-confirmed SARS-CoV-2 infection or an uninfected control (not recorded which). The donor label of this sample is uncertain. Sequencing was performed on whole blood, taken at baseline. The CDR3 is CASSQSWVRTEAFF. In DNA form, the CDR3 reads TGTGCCAGCAGCCAAAGCTGGGTTCGGACTGAAGCTTTCTTT. Full variable domain (outside the CDR3, taken from reference TRBV14 and TRBJ1-1): EAGVTQFPSHSVIEKGQTVTLRCDPISGHDNLYWYRRVMGKEIKFLLHFVKESKQDESGMPNNRFLAERTGGTYSTLKVQPAELEDSGVYFCASSQSWVRTEAFFGQGTRLTVV.